This T cell receptor (beta chain) was documented in a study of cytomegalovirus exposure and HLA in healthy donors. Study conclusions and caveats: TRBV6-2, TRBV6-3 and some other V segments were unresolvable in 87-base-pair reads. A missense DCLRE1C variant was associated with V- and J-gene trimming of TCR beta chains in a later analysis, and an independent cohort replicated the association.

Germline loops: CDR1 SGHRS, CDR2 YFSETQ. V was cut by 1 base and J by 4 bases, with 14 bases left in between. The length of the CDR3 is 15 residues. The PCR used 60 Vbeta and 13 Jbeta primers. Assay used: immunoSEQ multiplex PCR; TCRdb lists only in-frame clones, some missing. The sample consists of some 140,000 clones, roughly three quarters of them appearing once. Comments on this clone: Antigen: not known.

This chain joins TRBV5-1 and TRBJ1-1; D might be TRBD1 (6 bases). The sequenced sample was PBMCs. This TCR derives from a young man in good health and CMV-seronegative. The CDR3 region has the DNA TGCGCCAGCAGCTTGAGGTCAGGGGTGGGCACTGAAGCTTTCTTT. Amino acid sequence: CASSLRSGVGTEAFF. Looking up the rest from reference TRBV5-1 and TRBJ1-1 gives the full variable domain: KAGVTQTPRYLIKTRGQQVTLSCSPISGHRSVSWYQQTPGQGLQFLFEYFSETQRNKGNFPGRFSGRQFSNSRSEMNVSTLELGDSALYLCASSLRSGVGTEAFFGQGTRLTVV.